This T cell receptor (beta chain) was sequenced during a study of blood T cell repertoires in COVID-19. Study-level information: Donors in the United States, Italy and Spain gave samples during acute or convalescent COVID-19.

Individuals drawn from 24 US areas were roughly 18 to 95 years old. Clinical histories supplied by participants themselves formed the basis of cohort assignment. The data were produced by immunoSEQ multiplex PCR, yet TCRdb's version contains in-frame clones alone and is incomplete. The sample contains about 320,000 clones, roughly 86% of which appear only once. The clonotype was recovered from a young woman who had recovered from COVID-19. Sequencing was done on a sample of PBMCs or T cells enriched from blood (not recorded which).

CDR3 bases: TGTGCCAGCAGCCGTCCTCGGGAGGTCGTCACAGATACGCAGTATTTT. It encodes CASSRPREVVTDTQYF. The chain carries TRBV5-6 and TRBJ2-3; TRBD2 agrees at 7 bases. Germline CDR1 SGHDT, CDR2 YYEEEE. The CDR3 is made up of 16 amino acids. The J segment lost 2 bases and the V segment lost 4 bases, leaving 10 bases of the junction unmatched. Together with reference TRBV5-6 and TRBJ2-3, the CDR3 gives the full variable domain: DAGVTQSPTHLIKTRGQQVTLRCSPKSGHDTVSWYQQALGQGPQFIFQYYEEEERQRGNFPDRFSGHQFPNYSSELNVNALLLGDSALYLCASSRPREVVTDTQYFGPGTRLTVL.